This TCR beta chain was sequenced during a study of memory CD4+ T cells and cytomegalovirus serostatus. The method was immunoSEQ multiplex PCR; TCRdb's version includes in-frame clones alone and lacks a portion of them. This sample has about 26,000 clones, with more than 60% found just once. The V gene lost 1 base and the J gene lost 2 bases, with 9 bases spanning the gap. Germline CDR1 is SGHDT and CDR2 is YYEEEE. This CDR3 comprises 14 residues. Single viable CD3+CD4+CD8-CD45RO+ cells were sorted as the memory CD4+ T cells. Sequencing used memory CD4+ T cells from blood. This clonotype originated in an adult in good health and CMV-seronegative. The rearrangement uses TRBV5-6 and TRBJ1-2; perhaps TRBD1 as D (6 bases). In DNA, the CDR3 is TGTGCCAGCAGCTTGTACAGGGCGAACTATGGCTACACCTTC. This translates into CASSLYRANYGYTF.